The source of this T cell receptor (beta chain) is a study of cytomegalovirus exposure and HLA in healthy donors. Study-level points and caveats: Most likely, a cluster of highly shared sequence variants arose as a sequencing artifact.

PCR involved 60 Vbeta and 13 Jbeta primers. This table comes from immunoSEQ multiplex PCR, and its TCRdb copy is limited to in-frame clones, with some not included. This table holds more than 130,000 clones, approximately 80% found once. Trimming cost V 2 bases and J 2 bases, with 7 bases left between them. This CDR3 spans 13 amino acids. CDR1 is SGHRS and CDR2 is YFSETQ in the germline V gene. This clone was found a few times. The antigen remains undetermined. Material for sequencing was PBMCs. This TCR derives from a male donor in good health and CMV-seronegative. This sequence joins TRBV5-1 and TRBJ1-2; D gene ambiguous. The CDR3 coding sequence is TGCGCCAGCAGCTTTGGGAGCAACTATGGCTACACCTTC. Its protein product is CASSFGSNYGYTF.